This T cell receptor beta chain was sequenced in a study of cytomegalovirus exposure and HLA in healthy donors. Study at large: Clustering assigned 70% to 90% of the roughly 380 genotyped donors to the Caucasian-associated ancestry cluster.

The PCR had 60 Vbeta and 13 Jbeta primers. The method was immunoSEQ multiplex PCR; TCRdb's version includes in-frame clones alone and lacks a portion of them. This repertoire includes under 130,000 clones. This CDR3 spans 21 amino acids. The germline V gene has CDR1 SGHRS and CDR2 YFSETQ. V is TRBV5-1 and J is TRBJ2-5, with TRBD2 identical over 8 bases. The J call may be wrong; the DNA end is better matched by TRBJ2-7. This TCR came from a middle-aged man in good health and CMV-seronegative. The sequenced material came from PBMCs. CDR3 coding DNA: TGCGCCAGCAGCCCGGCCCGCCTCTTAGGGCGGGGGGCCGTAAACTCCTACGAGCAGTACTTC. It encodes CASSPARLLGRGAVNSYEQYF.